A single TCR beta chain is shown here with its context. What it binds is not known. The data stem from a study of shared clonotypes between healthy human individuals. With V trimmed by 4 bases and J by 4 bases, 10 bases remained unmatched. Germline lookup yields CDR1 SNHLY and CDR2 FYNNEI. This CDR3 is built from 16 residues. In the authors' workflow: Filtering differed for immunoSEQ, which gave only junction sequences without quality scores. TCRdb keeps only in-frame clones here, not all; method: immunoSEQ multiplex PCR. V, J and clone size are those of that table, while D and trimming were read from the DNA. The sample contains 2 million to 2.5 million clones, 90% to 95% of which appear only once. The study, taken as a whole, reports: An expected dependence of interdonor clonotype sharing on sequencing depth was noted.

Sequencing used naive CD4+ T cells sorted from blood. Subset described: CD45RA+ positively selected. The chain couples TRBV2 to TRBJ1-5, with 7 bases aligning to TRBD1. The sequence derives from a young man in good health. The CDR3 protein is CASSGMGQIANQPQHF. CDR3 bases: TGTGCCAGCAGTGGGATGGGACAGATAGCAAATCAGCCCCAGCATTTT.